This T cell receptor beta chain comes out of a study of T cells after yellow fever vaccination. The CDR3 has 13 amino acids. V lost 9 bases to trimming and J lost 0 bases, with 12 bases between them. TCRdb independently ran MiXCR on the 5' RACE reads; one entry per CDR3 protein. The sample has approximately 610,000 distinct CDR3 sequences; about a sixth are singletons. This chain links TRBV12-3 or TRBV12-4 with TRBJ2-7, with D perhaps TRBD1 or TRBD2 (5 bases each). Material: PBMCs, obtained 4 to 5 days after the first yellow fever vaccination. The TCR comes from a man younger than 30 who received the YFV17D yellow fever vaccine. Here the CDR3 reads CASMWDLSYEQYF. The CDR3 DNA is TGTGCCAGTATGTGGGACCTCTCCTACGAGCAGTACTTC.